The 5 T cell receptor beta chains below all came from one sample that was sequenced in a study of identical twins (dated by TCRdb to the mid-2010s). Library prep was done by 5' RACE. For sequencing, an Illumina HiSeq 2000 was employed. TCRdb itself trimmed the public reads at Q25 with fastp, ran MiXCR and retained productive beta chains. Identical CDR3 protein sequences are pooled into one entry, listed with their most common genes and DNA. This sample comprises 350,000 to 500,000 distinct CDR3 sequences, approximately 17% of them detected only once. The ten largest clones take up around 12% of the sample. The specimen sequenced was naive T cells sorted from blood. The cell subset or site label here, explained by the study, means: cells isolated with a human naive T-cell isolation kit. Source of these receptors: a man aged 50 to 60 in good health.

This clonotype was counted at least ten times. This chain joins TRBV11-2 and TRBJ2-5, with D perhaps matching TRBD1 or TRBD2 (5 bases each). The V end was cut by 3 bases, the J end by 2 bases, with 10 bases between. CDR3 length: 14 amino acids. Germline V CDR1 and CDR2: SGHAT, FQNNGV. The CDR3, as DNA: TGTGCCAGCAGCTTCTGGGGGTTTCAAGAGACCCAGTACTTC. This encodes CASSFWGFQETQYF.

This clonotype was seen only a few times. The chain is built from TRBV20-1 and TRBJ1-1; D might be TRBD1 (5 bases). The V gene lost 3 bases and the J gene lost 5 bases, with 10 bases spanning the gap. There are 12 residues in the CDR3. Germline V lookup: CDR1 DFQATT, CDR2 SNEGSKA (reference sequence). The CDR3 coding sequence is TGCAGTGCTAGGGGGGGAAGGACTGAAGCTTTCTTT. It yields the protein CSARGGRTEAFF.

This clonotype was counted ten times or more. The genes are TRBV5-1 and TRBJ2-4; 11 bases fit TRBD1. The CDR3 totals 14 residues. The trim removed 8 bases at V and 7 bases at J, leaving 8 bases unmatched. CDR1 is SGHRS and CDR2 is YFSETQ in the germline V gene. CDR3 DNA sequence: TGCGCCAGTAGGGGACAGGGGGTATCGAACATTCAGTACTTC. Translated, it gives CASRGQGVSNIQYF.

This clonotype was counted ten times or more. The V call is TRBV20-1, the J call TRBJ2-3; 11 nucleotides agree with TRBD2. Germline CDR1 DFQATT, CDR2 SNEGSKA (reference sequence). The CDR3 runs to 16 residues. V lost 6 bases, J lost 1 base, and 9 bases stayed unmatched. In DNA, the CDR3 is TGCAGTGCCCAGCCTAAGACTAGCGGGGGCACAGATACGCAGTATTTT. As protein: CSAQPKTSGGTDTQYF.

This chain joins TRBV24-1 and TRBJ2-2; D is possibly TRBD1 (6 bases). Trimming took 7 bases from V and 6 from J, leaving 14 bases between them. The length of the CDR3 is 14 residues. From germline, CDR1 is KGHDR and CDR2 SFDVKD. CDR3 nucleotides: TGTGCCACCAGCTACGACAGGTTACCCGGGGAGCTGTTTTTT. This gives the protein CATSYDRLPGELFF.